One TCR beta chain is described in this entry. Its antigen is still unknown. Base qualities are missing; no much larger clone stands one base away. The junction shows trimming of 6 bases on V and 3 bases on J, and the gene matches do not reach 5 bases of it. Via the germline V gene (reference sequence), CDR1 is SEHNR and CDR2 FQNEAQ. The cysteine opens and the phenylalanine closes a CDR3 of 14 amino acids. Just CDR3 DNA is preserved here, 42 bases in frame from base 1. This specimen belongs to a study of T cells in Graves' hyperthyroidism and ophthalmopathy (dated by TCRdb to the late 2010s). For the study in its entirety: Peripheral blood was collected at initial diagnosis, before any treatment. TCR V-J signatures able to tell the groups apart were searched for in a discovery cohort of 90 to 100 patients, of whom more than 40 had Graves' ophthalmopathy and about 55 had stable Graves' hyperthyroidism. Prospective prediction of ophthalmopathy was tested in an independent validation cohort of fewer than 20 hyperthyroidism patients and approximately 17 patients who later progressed to ophthalmopathy. The 95 to 100 discovery patients were randomly divided into training and test sets at a 7:3 ratio. Thyroid tissue and blood T-cell repertoires from over 5 Graves' hyperthyroidism patients were also compared in the study. After blood sampling, hyperthyroidism patients were treated with methimazole at a starting dose of 30 mg daily, and ophthalmopathy patients were treated with high-dose intravenous methylprednisolone. TCR Vbeta CDR3 sequencing of fewer than 150 peripheral blood samples (approximately 44 ophthalmopathy, roughly 72 hyperthyroidism and some 17 progressor patients) is reported in the paper. The investigation overall reported the following: In validation, the model predicted progression to ophthalmopathy with approximately 70% sensitivity and around 72% specificity, a median of approximately 6.7 months before onset. Most expanded thyroid clonotypes (frequency above 0.001) were also found in blood, which suggests that blood repertoires may mirror thyroid immune responses. Sample size was not statistically predetermined, and blinding of investigators to group allocation was not performed. In cross-validation, a model built on a 13 V-J signature told ophthalmopathy apart from stable hyperthyroidism with roughly 87% sensitivity and about 81% specificity, and in testing the same model reached 80%/75%.

Amplification of TCR beta CDR3 regions was carried out from RNA transcripts. The first round of RT-PCR for the TCR CDR3 was performed with the HTBI primer set and the Qiagen OneStep RT-PCR kit. The libraries were constructed in a second round of multiplex PCR and then size-selected and purified. Paired-end sequencing of the libraries was performed with 100 bp reads on an Illumina HiSeq2000. In the authors' own workflow: SOAPnuke was used to process the raw data, with reads discarded if the reads contained adapters or uncalled bases, had a mean Phred below 15, or lacked an exact constant-primer or identifier match. High-quality paired reads were merged with COPE v1.2.5, and unique nucleotide sequences were defined as clonotypes. MiTCR v1.1 was used to align clonotypes to the IMGT TRBV, TRBD and TRBJ reference segments. Only V-J combinations with frequency above 0.0001, covering about 99% of repertoires, were analysed. A TCS score was defined as the ratio of F50 (clonal expansion) to E x V (chaos), with BLOSUM62-based TCRdist applied between CDR3 peptides within each V-J. Welch's t-statistics and random forest reduced 500 to 550 V-J features to around 14, which were used in a naive Bayes classifier (R e1071). TCRdb itself trimmed the public reads at Q25 with fastp, ran MiXCR and retained productive beta chains. Rows with one shared CDR3 protein collapse into an entry with the most common genes and DNA. Here the V and J calls rest on TCRdb's processing, not on the authors' analysis. The sample has 350,000 to 450,000 distinct CDR3 sequences on record, roughly 13% of them singletons. Of the sample, about 10% falls within the top ten clones.

A patient counted as having stable Graves' hyperthyroidism if no progression to ophthalmopathy occurred over 18 months of follow-up. Hyperthyroidism patients were newly diagnosed, with disease duration under 2 months, and aged 18 to 65 years. The study excluded patients with uncontrolled infections, other autoimmune diseases, pregnancy or lactation. Clinical symptoms, serum thyroxine and TRAb, thyroid ultrasound, and orbital computed tomography formed the basis for the diagnoses. PBMCs were separated from about 10 ml of fresh peripheral blood using Ficoll-Paque density gradient centrifugation. Trizol reagent was used to extract total RNA, and RNA quality was then checked on an Agilent 2100 Bioanalyzer.

The rearranged chain carries TRBV7-9 and TRBJ2-7; 10 nucleotides in the junction match TRBD1. The sequence was obtained from a woman aged 55-69 years with Graves' hyperthyroidism. The sequenced material came from blood. The DNA is TGTGCCAGCAGTGGACAGGGGGTCAACTACGAGCAGTACTTC. It encodes CASSGQGVNYEQYF.